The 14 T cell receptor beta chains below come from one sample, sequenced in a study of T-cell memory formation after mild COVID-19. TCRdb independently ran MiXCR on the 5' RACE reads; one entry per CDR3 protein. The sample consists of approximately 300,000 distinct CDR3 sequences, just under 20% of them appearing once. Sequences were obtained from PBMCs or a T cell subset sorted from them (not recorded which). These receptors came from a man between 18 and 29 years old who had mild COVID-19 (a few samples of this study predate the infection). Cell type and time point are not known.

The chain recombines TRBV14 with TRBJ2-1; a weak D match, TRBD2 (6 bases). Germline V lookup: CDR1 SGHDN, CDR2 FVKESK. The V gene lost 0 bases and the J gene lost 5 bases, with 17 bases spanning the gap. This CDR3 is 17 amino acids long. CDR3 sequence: CASSQDLGGEFNNEQFF. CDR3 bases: TGTGCCAGCAGCCAAGACCTAGGAGGGGAGTTCAACAATGAGCAGTTCTTC.

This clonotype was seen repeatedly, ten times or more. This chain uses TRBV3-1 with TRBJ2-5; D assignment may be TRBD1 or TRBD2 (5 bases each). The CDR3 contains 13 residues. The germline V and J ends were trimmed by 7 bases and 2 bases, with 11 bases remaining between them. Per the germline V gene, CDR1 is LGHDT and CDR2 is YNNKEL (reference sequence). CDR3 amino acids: CASTLGAQETQYF. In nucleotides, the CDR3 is TGTGCCAGCACCCTCGGGGCTCAAGAGACCCAGTACTTC.

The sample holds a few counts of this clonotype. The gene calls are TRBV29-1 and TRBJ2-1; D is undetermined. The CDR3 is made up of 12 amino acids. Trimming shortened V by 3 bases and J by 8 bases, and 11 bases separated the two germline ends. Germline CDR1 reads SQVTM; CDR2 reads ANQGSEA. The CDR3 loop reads CSVDGARHEQFF. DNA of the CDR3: TGCAGCGTTGACGGAGCGAGGCATGAGCAGTTCTTC.

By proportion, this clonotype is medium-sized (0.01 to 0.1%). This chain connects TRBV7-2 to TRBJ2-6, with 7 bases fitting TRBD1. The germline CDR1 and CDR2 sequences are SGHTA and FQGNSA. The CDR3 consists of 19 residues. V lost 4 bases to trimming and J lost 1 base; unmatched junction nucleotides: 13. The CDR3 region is CASSSEGAGITSGANVLTF. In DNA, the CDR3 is TGTGCCAGCAGCTCAGAGGGGGCAGGGATCACTTCTGGGGCCAACGTCCTGACTTTC.

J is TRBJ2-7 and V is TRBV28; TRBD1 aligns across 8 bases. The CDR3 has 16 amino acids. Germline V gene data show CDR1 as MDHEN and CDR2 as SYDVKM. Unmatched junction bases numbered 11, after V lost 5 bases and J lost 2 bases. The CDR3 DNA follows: TGTGCCAGCAGTAGTTCTTCCGGGACAGGCCCCTACGAGCAGTACGTC. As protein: CASSSSSGTGPYEQYV.

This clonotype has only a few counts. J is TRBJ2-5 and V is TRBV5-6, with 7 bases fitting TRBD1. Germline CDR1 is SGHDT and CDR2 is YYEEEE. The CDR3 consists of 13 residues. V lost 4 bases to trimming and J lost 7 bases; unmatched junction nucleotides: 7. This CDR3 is CASSRGQAWTQYF. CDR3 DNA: TGTGCCAGCAGCCGTGGACAGGCCTGGACCCAGTACTTC. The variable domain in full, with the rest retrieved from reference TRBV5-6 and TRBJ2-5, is DAGVTQSPTHLIKTRGQQVTLRCSPKSGHDTVSWYQQALGQGPQFIFQYYEEEERQRGNFPDRFSGHQFPNYSSELNVNALLLGDSALYLCASSRGQAWTQYFGPGTRLLVL.

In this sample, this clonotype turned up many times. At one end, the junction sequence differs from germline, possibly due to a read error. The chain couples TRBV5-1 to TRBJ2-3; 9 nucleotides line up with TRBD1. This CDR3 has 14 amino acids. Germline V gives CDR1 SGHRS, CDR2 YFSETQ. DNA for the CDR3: TGTGCCAGCAGTCCCGGACAGGGGACAGATACGCAGTATTTT. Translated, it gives CASSPGQGTDTQYF.

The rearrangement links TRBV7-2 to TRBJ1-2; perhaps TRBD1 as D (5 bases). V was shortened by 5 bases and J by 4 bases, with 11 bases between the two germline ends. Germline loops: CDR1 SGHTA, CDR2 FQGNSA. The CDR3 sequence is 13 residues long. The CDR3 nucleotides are TGTGCCAGCAGCCTGCCAGGGCCCTATGGCTACACCTTC. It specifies CASSLPGPYGYTF.

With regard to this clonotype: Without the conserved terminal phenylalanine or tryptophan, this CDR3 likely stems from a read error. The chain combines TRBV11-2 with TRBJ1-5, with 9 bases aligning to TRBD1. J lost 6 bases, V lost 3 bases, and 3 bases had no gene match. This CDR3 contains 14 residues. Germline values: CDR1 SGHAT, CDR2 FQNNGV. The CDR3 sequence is CASSLDRGGQPQHI. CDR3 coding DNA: TGTGCCAGCAGCTTGGACAGGGGAGGTCAGCCCCAGCATATT.

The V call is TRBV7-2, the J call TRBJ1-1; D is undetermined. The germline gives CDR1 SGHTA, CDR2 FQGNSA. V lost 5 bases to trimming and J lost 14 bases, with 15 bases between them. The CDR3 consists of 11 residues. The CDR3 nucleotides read TGTGCCAGCAGCCCCTCACCTCTGTCGTTCTTT. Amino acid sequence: CASSPSPLSFF. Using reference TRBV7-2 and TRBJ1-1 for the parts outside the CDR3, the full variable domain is GAGVSQSPSNKVTEKGKDVELRCDPISGHTALYWYRQSLGQGLEFLIYFQGNSAPDKSGLPSDRFSAERTGGSVSTLTIQRTQQEDSAVYLCASSPSPLSFFGQGTRLTVV.

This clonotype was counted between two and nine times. CDR3 nucleotide sequence: TGCGCCAGCAGCCAAGTGGGGGGCTACGAGCAGTACGTC. It encodes CASSQVGGYEQYV. The gene calls are TRBV4-1 and TRBJ2-7, with D perhaps TRBD2 (6 bases). The V and J ends lost 1 base and 3 bases respectively, with 7 bases between them. Germline loops: CDR1 MGHRA, CDR2 YSYEKL. The CDR3 consists of 13 residues.

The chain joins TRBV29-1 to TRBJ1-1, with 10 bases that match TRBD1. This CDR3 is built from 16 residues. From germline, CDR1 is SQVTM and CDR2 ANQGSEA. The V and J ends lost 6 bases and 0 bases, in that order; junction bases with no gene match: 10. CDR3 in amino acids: CSVGGQGGNLNTEAFF. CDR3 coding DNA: TGCAGCGTGGGAGGACAGGGGGGGAATCTGAACACTGAAGCTTTCTTT. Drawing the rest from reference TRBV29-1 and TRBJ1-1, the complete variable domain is SAVISQKPSRDICQRGTSLTIQCQVDSQVTMMFWYRQQPGQSLTLIATANQGSEATYESGFVIDKFPISRPNLTFSTLTVSNMSPEDSSIYLCSVGGQGGNLNTEAFFGQGTRLTVV.

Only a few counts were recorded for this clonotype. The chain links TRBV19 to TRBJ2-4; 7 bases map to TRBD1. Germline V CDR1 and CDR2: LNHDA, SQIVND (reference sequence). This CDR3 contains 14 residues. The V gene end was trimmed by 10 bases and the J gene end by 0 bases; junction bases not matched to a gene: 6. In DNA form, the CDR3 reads TGTGCCACCCGGGACAGCTTAGCCAAAAACATTCAGTACTTC. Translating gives CATRDSLAKNIQYF.

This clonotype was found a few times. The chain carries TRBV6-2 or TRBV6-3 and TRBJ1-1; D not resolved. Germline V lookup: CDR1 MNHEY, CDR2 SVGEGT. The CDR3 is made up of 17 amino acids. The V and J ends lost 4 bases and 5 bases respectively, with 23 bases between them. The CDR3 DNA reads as TGTGCCAGCAGTTCGTATGCTCCAAGCGGGTCCGCAACTGAAGCTTTCTTT. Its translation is CASSSYAPSGSATEAFF.